This T cell receptor beta chain comes out of a study of blood T cell repertoires in COVID-19. About the research overall: From the United States, Italy and Spain came samples of acute and convalescent COVID-19.

The CDR3 runs to 15 residues. Trimming shortened V by 6 bases and J by 0 bases, and 15 bases separated the two germline ends. Germline V gene data show CDR1 as SGHNT and CDR2 as YYREEE (reference sequence). The protocol was immunoSEQ multiplex PCR, while the TCRdb copy is restricted to in-frame clones and leaves out a portion. The sample has some 250,000 clones; around 90% are singletons. V gene TRBV5-4 combines with J gene TRBJ1-2; D remains ambiguous. The specimen was peripheral blood. The sequence was obtained from a human donor in a cohort sampled during active COVID-19. CDR3 coding DNA: TGTGCCAGCACCCTGGAAGAGGTACCTAACTATGGCTACACCTTC. Protein: CASTLEEVPNYGYTF.